Each of the 2 T cell receptor beta chains below was sequenced from the same sample in a study of T cells in Graves' hyperthyroidism and ophthalmopathy (dated by TCRdb to between 2019 and 2020). Libraries were prepared through multiplex PCR. The sequencer was an Illumina HiSeq 2000. The TCR beta CDR3 regions were amplified from the RNA transcripts. For the first round of RT-PCR on the TCR CDR3, the HTBI primer set was used together with the Qiagen OneStep RT-PCR kit. The public reads were reanalyzed by TCRdb: fastp trimming at Q25, MiXCR alignment, in-frame beta chains only. Duplicate CDR3 protein sequences are folded into a single record with the most common DNA and genes. The sample table records about 590,000 distinct CDR3 sequences; approximately 14% of these occur just once. Under 7.5% of the sample is in the top ten clones. The sample consisted of blood. These receptor sequences come from a woman in her twenties or thirties with Graves' hyperthyroidism.

This chain joins TRBV11-2 and TRBJ2-5; 13 bases align to TRBD2. The CDR3 runs 19 residues. The germline V gene encodes CDR1 SGHAT and CDR2 FQNNGV. The J segment lost 4 bases and the V segment lost 4 bases, leaving 15 bases of the junction unmatched. CDR3 sequence reads: CASSSRLAGGPTSGETQYF. CDR3 DNA: TGTGCCAGCAGCTCGAGACTAGCGGGAGGACCTACATCCGGAGAGACCCAGTACTTC.

This clonotype has ten or more counts. This chain uses TRBV29-1 with TRBJ2-7, with 8 bases fitting TRBD1. The ends lost 7 bases at V and 5 bases at J; junction bases unmatched: 10. Germline-derived CDR1 and CDR2 are SQVTM and ANQGSEA. The CDR3 contains 13 residues. The CDR3 loop reads CSAEDRVDDEQYF. CDR3 sequence (DNA): TGCAGCGCCGAGGACAGGGTTGACGACGAGCAGTACTTC.